This TCR beta chain originates from a study of T cells in tuberculosis. This table comes from immunoSEQ multiplex PCR, and its TCRdb copy is limited to in-frame clones, with some not included. The sample has some 34,000 clones; 97% are singletons. From germline, CDR1 is SGHRS and CDR2 YFSETQ. V was clipped by 0 bases and J by 2 bases, with 5 bases between them. CDR3 length equals 13 residues. The sample comprised PBMCs. The chain employs TRBV5-1 and TRBJ1-2; D ambiguous. The receptor was isolated from a donor aged 10-29 years with latent tuberculosis or without tuberculosis infection. The CDR3, as DNA: TGCGCCAGCAGCTTGGCCGGGAACTATGGCTACACCTTC. This codes for CASSLAGNYGYTF.